The clone carrying this T cell receptor (beta chain) was detected a few times. TCRdb ran MiXCR on the 5' RACE reads and lists one entry per CDR3 protein. The data contain around 18,000 distinct CDR3 sequences, about 16% of them singletons. This sample stems from a study of HIV-infected patients and healthy controls. The sequence was obtained from a human donor in good health. The sequencing input was CD8+ T cells from blood.

CDR3 residues: CASSPGTGGQPQHF. Written as DNA, the CDR3 is TGTGCCAGCAGCCCCGGGACAGGGGGTCAGCCCCAGCATTTT. The rearrangement uses TRBV7-8 and TRBJ1-5; 11 bases map to TRBD1. The CDR3 covers 14 residues. Germline V gene lookup returns CDR1 SGHVS and CDR2 FQNEAQ. Trimming cost V 5 bases and J 6 bases; bases outside gene matches: 3.